This T cell receptor beta chain was observed in a study of shared clonotypes between healthy human individuals. Selected positively for CCR7 and CD45RO-negative, naive CD8 cells excluded terminally differentiated effector memory CD45RA+ cells. Unmatched junction bases numbered 5, after V lost 0 bases and J lost 3 bases. The CDR3 sequence is 15 residues long. CDR1 is SGHRS and CDR2 is YFSETQ in the germline V gene. Clones were sequenced by immunoSEQ multiplex PCR, and TCRdb holds only the in-frame ones, with some missing. This repertoire shows fewer than 800,000 clones, roughly 94% found once; its top ten account for approximately 22%.

The TCR was taken from a man aged 25-45 years in good health. The V call is TRBV5-1, the J call TRBJ2-7; 8 bases are shared with TRBD2. The specimen was naive CD8+ T cells sorted from blood. The CDR3 loop reads CASSLELAEYYEQYF. CDR3 sequence (DNA): TGCGCCAGCAGCTTGGAACTAGCGGAATACTACGAGCAGTACTTC.